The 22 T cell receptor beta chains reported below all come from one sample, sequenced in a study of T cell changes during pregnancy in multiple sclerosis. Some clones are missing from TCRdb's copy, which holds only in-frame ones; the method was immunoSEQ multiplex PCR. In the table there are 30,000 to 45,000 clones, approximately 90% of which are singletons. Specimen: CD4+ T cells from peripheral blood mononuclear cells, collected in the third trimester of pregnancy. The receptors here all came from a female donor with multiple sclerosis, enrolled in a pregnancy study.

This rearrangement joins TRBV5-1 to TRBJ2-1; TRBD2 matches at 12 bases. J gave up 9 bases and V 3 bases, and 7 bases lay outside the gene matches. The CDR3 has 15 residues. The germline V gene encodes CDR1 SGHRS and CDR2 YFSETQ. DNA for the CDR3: TGCGCCAGCAGCTCAAGACTAGCGGGAGTAGGTGAGCAGTTCTTC. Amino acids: CASSSRLAGVGEQFF.

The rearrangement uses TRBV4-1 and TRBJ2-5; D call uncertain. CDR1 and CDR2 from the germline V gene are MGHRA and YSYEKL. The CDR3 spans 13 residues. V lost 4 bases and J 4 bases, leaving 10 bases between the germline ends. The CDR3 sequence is CASSLVDLETQYF. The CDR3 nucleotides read TGCGCCAGCAGCCTGGTAGACTTAGAGACCCAGTACTTC.

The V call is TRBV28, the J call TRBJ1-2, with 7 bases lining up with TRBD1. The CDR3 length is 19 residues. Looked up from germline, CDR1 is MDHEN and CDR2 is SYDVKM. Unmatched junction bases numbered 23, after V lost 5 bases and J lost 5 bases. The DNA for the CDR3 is TGTGCCAGCAGTAAGCCCCCCCTCTCTCCAGGGGGAGCGCTATATGGCTACACCTTC. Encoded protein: CASSKPPLSPGGALYGYTF.

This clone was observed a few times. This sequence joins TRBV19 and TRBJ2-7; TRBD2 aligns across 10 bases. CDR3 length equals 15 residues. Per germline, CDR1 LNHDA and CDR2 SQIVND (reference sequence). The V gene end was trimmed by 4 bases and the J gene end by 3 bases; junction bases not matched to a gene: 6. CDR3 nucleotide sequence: TGTGCCAGTAGTACCCTAGCGGGAGCCGGCTACGAGCAGTACTTC. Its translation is CASSTLAGAGYEQYF.

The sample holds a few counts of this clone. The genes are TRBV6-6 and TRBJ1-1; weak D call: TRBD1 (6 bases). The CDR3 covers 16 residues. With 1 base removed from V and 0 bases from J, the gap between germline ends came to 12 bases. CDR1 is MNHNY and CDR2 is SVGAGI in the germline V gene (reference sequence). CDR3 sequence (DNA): TGTGCCAGCAGTTACTTCGTAGGACAGATGAACACTGAAGCTTTCTTT. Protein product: CASSYFVGQMNTEAFF.

For the CDR3, the DNA is TGTGCCAGCAGTGGGACAGGGGTAGTTGTTGCTGAAGCTTTCTTT. Encoded protein: CASSGTGVVVAEAFF. The chain carries TRBV2 and TRBJ1-1; 9 positions match TRBD1. Per germline, CDR1 SNHLY and CDR2 FYNNEI. J gave up 6 bases and V 4 bases, and 9 bases lay outside the gene matches. The CDR3 totals 15 residues. Together with reference TRBV2 and TRBJ1-1, the CDR3 gives the full variable domain: EPEVTQTPSHQVTQMGQEVILRCVPISNHLYFYWYRQILGQKVEFLVSFYNNEISEKSEIFDDQFSVERPDGSNFTLKIRSTKLEDSAMYFCASSGTGVVVAEAFFGQGTRLTVV.

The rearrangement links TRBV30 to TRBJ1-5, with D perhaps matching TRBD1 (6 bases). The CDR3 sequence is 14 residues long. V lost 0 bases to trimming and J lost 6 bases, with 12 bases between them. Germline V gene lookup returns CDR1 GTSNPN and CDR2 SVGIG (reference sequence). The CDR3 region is CAWSVETGSQPQHF. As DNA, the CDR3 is TGTGCCTGGAGTGTAGAAACAGGGTCTCAGCCCCAGCATTTT. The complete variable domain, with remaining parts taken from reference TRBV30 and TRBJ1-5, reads SQTIHQWPATLVQPVGSPLSLECTVEGTSNPNLYWYRQAAGRGLQLLFYSVGIGQISSEVPQNLSASRPQDRQFILSSKKLLLSDSGFYLCAWSVETGSQPQHFGDGTRLSIL.

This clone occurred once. The DNA for the CDR3 is TGTGCCAGCAGACGACAGGGGGACTCCTACGAGCAGTACTTC. It encodes CASRRQGDSYEQYF. The chain couples TRBV28 to TRBJ2-7; 9 bases map to TRBD1. V shed 6 bases and J 0 bases; nucleotides not matched to a gene: 3. Germline V gene data show CDR1 as MDHEN and CDR2 as SYDVKM. CDR3 size: 14 residues.

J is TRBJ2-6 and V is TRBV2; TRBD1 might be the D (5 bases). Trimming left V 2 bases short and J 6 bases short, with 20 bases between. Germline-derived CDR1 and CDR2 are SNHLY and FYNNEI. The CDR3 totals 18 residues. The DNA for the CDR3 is TGTGCCAGCAGTGAATTTTGGTTGGGGCAGGGTGAGGCCAACGTCCTGACTTTC. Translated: CASSEFWLGQGEANVLTF. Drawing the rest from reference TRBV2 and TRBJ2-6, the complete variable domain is EPEVTQTPSHQVTQMGQEVILRCVPISNHLYFYWYRQILGQKVEFLVSFYNNEISEKSEIFDDQFSVERPDGSNFTLKIRSTKLEDSAMYFCASSEFWLGQGEANVLTFGAGSRLTVL.

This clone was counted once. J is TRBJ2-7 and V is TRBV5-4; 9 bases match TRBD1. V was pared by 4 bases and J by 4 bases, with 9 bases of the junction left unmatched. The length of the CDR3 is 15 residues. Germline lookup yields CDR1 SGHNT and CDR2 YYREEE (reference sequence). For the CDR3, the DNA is TGTGCCAGCAGCCCGACAGGGGGTTATGCGTACGAGCAGTACTTC. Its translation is CASSPTGGYAYEQYF.

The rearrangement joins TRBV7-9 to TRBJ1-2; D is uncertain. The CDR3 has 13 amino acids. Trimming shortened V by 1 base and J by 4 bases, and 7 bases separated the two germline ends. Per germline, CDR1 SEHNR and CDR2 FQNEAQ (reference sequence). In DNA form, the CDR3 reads TGTGCCAGCAGCTTAGGGGCCGGCTATGGCTACACCTTC. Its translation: CASSLGAGYGYTF.

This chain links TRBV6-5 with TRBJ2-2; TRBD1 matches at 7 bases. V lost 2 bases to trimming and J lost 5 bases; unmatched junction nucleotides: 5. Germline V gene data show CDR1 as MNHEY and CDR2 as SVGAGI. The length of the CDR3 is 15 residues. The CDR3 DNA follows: TGTGCCAGCAGTTACCCCTCCAGGGGGACCGGGGAGCTGTTTTTT. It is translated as CASSYPSRGTGELFF.

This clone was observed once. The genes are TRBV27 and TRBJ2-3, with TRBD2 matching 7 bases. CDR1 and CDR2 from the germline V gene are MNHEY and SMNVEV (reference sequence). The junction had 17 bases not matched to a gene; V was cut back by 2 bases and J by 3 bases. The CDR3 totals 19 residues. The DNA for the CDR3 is TGTGCCAGCAGTTTACCACGTCGGACTAGGCTCTCCTGGACAGATACGCAGTATTTT. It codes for CASSLPRRTRLSWTDTQYF.

CDR3 in amino acids: CASSLWGQGAIGAFF. The DNA of the CDR3 is TGTGCCAGCAGCTTATGGGGACAGGGGGCTATTGGGGCTTTCTTT. The V gene is TRBV11-2, the J gene TRBJ1-1; 12 bases fit TRBD1. The J segment lost 11 bases and the V segment lost 2 bases, leaving 9 bases of the junction unmatched. Germline V CDR1 and CDR2: SGHAT, FQNNGV. CDR3 length: 15 amino acids.

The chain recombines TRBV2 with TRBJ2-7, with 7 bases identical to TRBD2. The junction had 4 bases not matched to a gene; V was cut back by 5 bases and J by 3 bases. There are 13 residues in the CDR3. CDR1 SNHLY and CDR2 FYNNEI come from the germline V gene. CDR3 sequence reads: CASSNAGVYEQYF. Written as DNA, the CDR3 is TGTGCCAGCAGTAATGCGGGAGTCTACGAGCAGTACTTC.

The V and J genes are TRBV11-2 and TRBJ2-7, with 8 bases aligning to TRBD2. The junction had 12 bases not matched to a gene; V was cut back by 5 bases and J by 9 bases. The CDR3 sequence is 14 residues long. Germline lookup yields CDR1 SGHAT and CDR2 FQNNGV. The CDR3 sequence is CASSAGGRTTRQYF. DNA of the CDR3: TGTGCCAGCAGCGCGGGGGGACGCACTACGAGGCAGTACTTC.

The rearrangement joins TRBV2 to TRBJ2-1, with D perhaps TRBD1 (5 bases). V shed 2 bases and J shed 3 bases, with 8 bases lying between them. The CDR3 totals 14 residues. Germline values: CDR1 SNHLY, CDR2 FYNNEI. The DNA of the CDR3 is TGTGCCAGCAGTGAATGGGGCTACTACAATGAGCAGTTCTTC. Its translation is CASSEWGYYNEQFF.

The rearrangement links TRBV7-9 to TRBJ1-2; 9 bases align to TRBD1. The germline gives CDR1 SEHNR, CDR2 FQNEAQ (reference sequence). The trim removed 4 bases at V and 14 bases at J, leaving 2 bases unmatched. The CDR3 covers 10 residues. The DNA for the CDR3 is TGTGCCAGCAGCTGGGACAGGGAAACCTTC. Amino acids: CASSWDRETF.

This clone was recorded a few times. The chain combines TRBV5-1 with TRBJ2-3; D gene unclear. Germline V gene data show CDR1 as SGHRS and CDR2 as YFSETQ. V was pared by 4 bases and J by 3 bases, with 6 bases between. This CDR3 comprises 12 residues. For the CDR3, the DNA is TGCGCCAGCAGCATTAATACAGATACGCAGTATTTT. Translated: CASSINTDTQYF.

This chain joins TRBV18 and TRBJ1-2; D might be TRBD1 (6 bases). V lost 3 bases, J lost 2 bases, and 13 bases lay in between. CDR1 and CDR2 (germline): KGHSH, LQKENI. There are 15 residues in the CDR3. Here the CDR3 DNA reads TGTGCCAGCTCACCCACAGCCCAGGGGAACTATGGCTACACCTTC. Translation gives CASSPTAQGNYGYTF.

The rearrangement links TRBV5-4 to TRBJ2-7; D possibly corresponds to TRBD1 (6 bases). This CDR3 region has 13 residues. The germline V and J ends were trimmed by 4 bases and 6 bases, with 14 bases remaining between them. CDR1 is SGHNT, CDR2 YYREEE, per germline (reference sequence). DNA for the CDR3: TGTGCCAGCAGCCCCGGGACATCGTCCGAGCAGTACTTC. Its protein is CASSPGTSSEQYF.

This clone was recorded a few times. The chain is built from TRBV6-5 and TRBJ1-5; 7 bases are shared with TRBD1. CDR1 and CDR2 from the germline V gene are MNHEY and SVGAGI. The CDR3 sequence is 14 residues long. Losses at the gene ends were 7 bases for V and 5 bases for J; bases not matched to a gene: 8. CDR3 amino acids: CASTRRTGDQPQHF. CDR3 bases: TGTGCCAGCACCCGACGGACAGGAGATCAGCCCCAGCATTTT.